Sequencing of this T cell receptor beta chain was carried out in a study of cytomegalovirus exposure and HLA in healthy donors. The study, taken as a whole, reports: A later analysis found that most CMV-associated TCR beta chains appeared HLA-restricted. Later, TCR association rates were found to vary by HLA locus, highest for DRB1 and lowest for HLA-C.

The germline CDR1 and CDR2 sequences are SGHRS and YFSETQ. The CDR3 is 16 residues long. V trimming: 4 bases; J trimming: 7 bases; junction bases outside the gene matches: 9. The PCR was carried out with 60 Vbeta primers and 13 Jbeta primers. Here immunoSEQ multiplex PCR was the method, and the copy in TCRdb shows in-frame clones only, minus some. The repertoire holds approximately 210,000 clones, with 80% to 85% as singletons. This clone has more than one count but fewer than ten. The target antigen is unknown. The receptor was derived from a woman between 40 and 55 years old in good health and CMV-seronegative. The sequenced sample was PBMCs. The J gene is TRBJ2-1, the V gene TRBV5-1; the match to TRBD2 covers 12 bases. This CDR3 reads CASSVVAGTSGNEQFF. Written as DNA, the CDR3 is TGCGCCAGCAGCGTGGTTGCCGGGACTAGCGGGAATGAGCAGTTCTTC.